Below are 24 T cell receptor beta chains sequenced from a single sample in a study of blood T cell repertoires in COVID-19. Method: immunoSEQ multiplex PCR; TCRdb's copy keeps in-frame clones and lacks some. The sample gives approximately 250,000 clones, approximately 88% of which show up once; roughly 3% is in the top ten. Material for sequencing was PBMCs or T cells enriched from blood (not recorded which). These receptors were obtained from a woman between 40 and 55 years old who had been exposed to COVID-19.

V is TRBV24-1 and J is TRBJ2-3; 8 nucleotides agree with TRBD2. The length of the CDR3 is 17 residues. Losses at the gene ends were 3 bases for V and 0 bases for J; bases not matched to a gene: 7. CDR1 and CDR2 from the germline V gene are KGHDR and SFDVKD. CDR3 sequence reads: CATSDPSGGRSTDTQYF. CDR3 sequence (DNA): TGTGCCACCAGTGATCCCAGCGGGGGCCGAAGCACAGATACGCAGTATTTT.

The V and J genes are TRBV20-1 and TRBJ1-5; D gene uncertain. V was clipped by 3 bases and J by 3 bases, with 15 bases between them. Germline CDR1 is DFQATT and CDR2 is SNEGSKA (reference sequence). The length of the CDR3 is 15 residues. In DNA form, the CDR3 reads TGCAGTGCTAGTGAACATGGGCGTTACAATCAGCCCCAGCATTTT. Protein: CSASEHGRYNQPQHF.

This chain joins TRBV5-8 and TRBJ2-2; weak D call: TRBD1 (5 bases). V gave up 2 bases and J gave up 6 bases, with 5 bases separating them. Per germline, CDR1 SGHTS and CDR2 YDEGEE. This CDR3 comprises 12 residues. This CDR3 is CASSFRAGELFF. The CDR3 DNA reads TGTGCCAGCAGCTTCAGGGCCGGGGAGCTGTTTTTT.

V and J are TRBV9 and TRBJ1-2, with TRBD1 matching over 7 bases. Germline V gene data show CDR1 as SGDLS and CDR2 as YYNGEE. V lost 4 bases, J lost 8 bases, and 11 bases stayed unmatched. The CDR3 is 14 residues long. CDR3 sequence: CASSPRTGQGGYTF. The CDR3 nucleotides are TGTGCCAGCAGCCCCCGGACAGGCCAGGGGGGCTACACCTTC. The complete variable domain, with remaining parts taken from reference TRBV9 and TRBJ1-2, reads DSGVTQTPKHLITATGQRVTLRCSPRSGDLSVYWYQQSLDQGLQFLIQYYNGEERAKGNILERFSAQQFPDLHSELNLSSLELGDSALYFCASSPRTGQGGYTFGSGTRLTVV.

A note on this clone: Its ends do not fully match the called genes, so a read error is possible. This rearrangement joins TRBV10-1 to TRBJ2-5; no clear D. Germline CDR1 reads WNHNN; CDR2 reads SYGVQD (reference sequence). The CDR3 loop spans 16 amino acids. CDR3 protein: CARSDIAKLQRETQYF. The CDR3 coding sequence is TGCGCCAGAAGTGATATAGCAAAGCTACAAAGAGAGACCCAGTACTTC.

V usage is TRBV19 and J usage is TRBJ2-1, with a tentative D call TRBD1 (5 bases). This CDR3 has 13 amino acids. CDR1 and CDR2 from the germline V gene are LNHDA and SQIVND (reference sequence). V dropped 3 bases and J dropped 8 bases, with 11 bases sitting between them. The CDR3 DNA reads as TGTGCCAGTAGTATCCAGGGCAGGGATGAGCAGTTCTTC. It specifies CASSIQGRDEQFF.

The rearrangement joins TRBV5-1 to TRBJ1-4; 8 bases fit TRBD1. Trimming at V came to 2 bases and at J to 2 bases, leaving 14 bases not matched to a gene. Germline CDR1 SGHRS, CDR2 YFSETQ. This CDR3 region has 19 residues. The CDR3 DNA is TGCGCCAGCAGCTTAGGGGCAGGGGGCTCGGAAAGCACTAATGAAAAACTGTTTTTT. This translates into CASSLGAGGSESTNEKLFF.

The chain combines TRBV27 with TRBJ1-2; no definite D call. The V and J ends lost 6 bases and 3 bases respectively, with 11 bases between them. The length of the CDR3 is 13 residues. Germline V gene data show CDR1 as MNHEY and CDR2 as SMNVEV (reference sequence). The CDR3 sequence: CASRAGLYYGYTF. The CDR3 DNA reads as TGTGCCAGCAGGGCAGGACTCTACTATGGCTACACCTTC.

This chain uses TRBV30 with TRBJ2-1; D is ambiguous. The germline V and J ends were trimmed by 4 bases and 7 bases, with 11 bases remaining between them. The CDR3 extends over 12 amino acids. Per germline, CDR1 GTSNPN and CDR2 SVGIG (reference sequence). The DNA of the CDR3 is TGTGCCTGGACCCTAAACTTGAATGAGCAGTTCTTC. This translates into CAWTLNLNEQFF.

V is TRBV6-1 and J is TRBJ1-1, with D unresolved. This CDR3 region has 14 residues. Trimming stripped 2 bases from V and 5 bases from J, with 12 bases between. Germline lookup yields CDR1 MNHNS and CDR2 SASEGT. The CDR3 loop is CASSERRRSTEAFF. The CDR3 coding sequence is TGTGCCAGCAGTGAAAGAAGACGGAGTACTGAAGCTTTCTTT.

This chain uses TRBV28 with TRBJ2-3; D is possibly TRBD2 (6 bases). The CDR3 contains 14 residues. Trimming cost V 4 bases and J 3 bases, with 11 bases left between them. Per germline, CDR1 MDHEN and CDR2 SYDVKM. The CDR3 DNA sequence: TGTGCCAGCAGTTCTAGCGTGGTGACAGATACGCAGTATTTT. It is translated as CASSSSVVTDTQYF.

The chain carries TRBV3-1 (or the pseudogene TRBV3-2) and TRBJ2-1; 7 positions match TRBD2. V shed 6 bases, J shed 6 bases, and the junction held 5 bases outside the gene matches. This CDR3 region has 13 residues. From germline, CDR1 is LGHDT and CDR2 YNNKEL (reference sequence). The CDR3 loop reads CASSTGGSNEQFF. CDR3 in DNA: TGTGCCAGCAGTACGGGGGGTAGCAATGAGCAGTTCTTC.

This clone was found once. The rearrangement uses TRBV7-2 and TRBJ1-5; D gene ambiguous. Germline CDR1 is SGHTA and CDR2 is FQGNSA. Trimming removed 0 bases from V and 2 bases from J, with 8 bases in between. The CDR3 consists of 15 residues. CDR3 nucleotides: TGTGCCAGCAGCTTAGCACACCGTGGCAATCAGCCCCAGCATTTT. It translates to CASSLAHRGNQPQHF.

This sequence joins TRBV21-1 and TRBJ2-3; the D segment call TRBD2 is taken from the table without a DNA check. TRBV21-1 is recorded as a pseudogene. The CDR3 contains 18 residues. In DNA, the CDR3 is TGTGCCAGCAGCAGCCGGGGAGACCAAGCGGTTCCCACAGATACGCAGTATTTT. Amino acid sequence: CASSSRGDQAVPTDTQYF.

This chain connects TRBV11-1 to TRBJ2-1; 7 positions agree with TRBD2. Germline loops: CDR1 SGHAT, CDR2 FQDESV (reference sequence). V lost 4 bases, J lost 6 bases, and 12 bases stayed unmatched. The CDR3 extends over 16 amino acids. The CDR3 sequence: CASSSWGGSSRNEQFF. In DNA form, the CDR3 reads TGTGCCAGCAGCTCGTGGGGCGGGAGTTCTCGCAATGAGCAGTTCTTC.

This chain connects TRBV4-1 to TRBJ2-7, with D perhaps matching TRBD1 (5 bases). Trimming removed 1 base from V and 1 base from J, with 11 bases in between. Germline CDR1 reads MGHRA; CDR2 reads YSYEKL. The CDR3 consists of 15 residues. CDR3 loop: CASSQVSTDSYEQYF. The CDR3 DNA sequence: TGCGCCAGCAGCCAAGTATCGACAGATTCCTACGAGCAGTACTTC.

V and J are TRBV29-1 and TRBJ1-1, with D maybe TRBD1 (6 bases). Trimming stripped 5 bases from V and 6 bases from J, with 16 bases between. Germline V lookup: CDR1 SQVTM, CDR2 ANQGSEA. The CDR3 covers 13 residues. The DNA for the CDR3 is TGCAGCGTTAACACAGGGATGGGGGCTGAAGCTTTCTTT. Encoded protein: CSVNTGMGAEAFF.

J is TRBJ2-1 and V is TRBV30; 7 nucleotides agree with TRBD2. Per germline, CDR1 GTSNPN and CDR2 SVGIG (reference sequence). There are 13 residues in the CDR3. Losses at the gene ends were 0 bases for V and 9 bases for J; bases not matched to a gene: 5. The DNA of the CDR3 is TGTGCCTGGAGTGTAACGGCGGGGGTTGAGCAGTTCTTC. Its translation is CAWSVTAGVEQFF.

This clone was detected once. The chain uses TRBV28 and TRBJ2-1; D is possibly TRBD2 (5 bases). V was clipped by 4 bases and J by 0 bases, with 16 bases between them. The length of the CDR3 is 17 residues. Germline values: CDR1 MDHEN, CDR2 SYDVKM. CDR3 loop: CASSWDIGVSSYNEQFF. CDR3 nucleotides: TGTGCCAGCAGTTGGGATATCGGGGTTAGCTCCTACAATGAGCAGTTCTTC.

The V call is TRBV30, the J call TRBJ2-3; TRBD1 is a possible D gene (7 bases). The V end lost 3 bases, the J end lost 4 bases, and 20 bases lay between the germline ends. The germline gives CDR1 GTSNPN, CDR2 SVGIG (reference sequence). The CDR3 is made up of 16 amino acids. The CDR3 protein is CAWSLLYRGGADTQYF. The DNA for the CDR3 is TGTGCCTGGAGCCTACTATACAGGGGAGGAGCAGATACGCAGTATTTT. Complete variable domain (other parts from reference TRBV30 and TRBJ2-3): SQTIHQWPATLVQPVGSPLSLECTVEGTSNPNLYWYRQAAGRGLQLLFYSVGIGQISSEVPQNLSASRPQDRQFILSSKKLLLSDSGFYLCAWSLLYRGGADTQYFGPGTRLTVL.

V and J are TRBV7-8 and TRBJ2-7; TRBD1 matches at 7 bases. The junction had 6 bases not matched to a gene; V was cut back by 1 base and J by 3 bases. Germline V gene lookup returns CDR1 SGHVS and CDR2 FQNEAQ. The CDR3 is 15 amino acids. The CDR3 sequence: CASSLGDSPDYEQYV. Written as DNA, the CDR3 is TGTGCCAGCAGCTTAGGGGACAGCCCGGACTACGAGCAGTACGTC.

The chain has TRBV7-3 and TRBJ2-6; tentative D call: TRBD1 (6 bases). The CDR3 totals 16 residues. V was clipped by 1 base and J by 3 bases, with 10 bases between them. Germline V gene lookup returns CDR1 SGHTA and CDR2 FQGTGA. The CDR3: CASSLSRGVGANVLTF. In DNA, the CDR3 is TGTGCCAGCAGCTTAAGCAGGGGAGTTGGGGCCAACGTCCTGACTTTC.

The chain uses TRBV27 and TRBJ1-5, with D uncertain. The germline gives CDR1 MNHEY, CDR2 SMNVEV (reference sequence). The V and J ends lost 6 bases and 3 bases respectively, with 9 bases between them. CDR3 size: 13 residues. The CDR3 reads CASRSTFNQPQHF. The DNA for the CDR3 is TGTGCCAGCAGATCGACTTTCAATCAGCCCCAGCATTTT.

This chain connects TRBV4-3 to TRBJ1-2; the match to TRBD1 covers 8 bases. After removal of 4 bases from V and 4 bases from J, the junction contained 20 bases not matched to a gene. The CDR3 contains 19 residues. The germline V gene encodes CDR1 LGHNA and CDR2 YSLEER. CDR3 DNA: TGCGCCAGCAGCCGAGACGTTGGGACAGGAACCTCTCTAACCTATGGCTACACCTTC. It codes for CASSRDVGTGTSLTYGYTF.